These T cell receptor beta chains were read from a single sample in a study of cytomegalovirus exposure and HLA in healthy donors. TCRdb's copy holds only in-frame clones and misses some; the assay was immunoSEQ multiplex PCR. This table has approximately 140,000 clones, around 66% appearing once. Specimen: PBMCs. The receptors derive from a woman aged 60 to 75 in good health and CMV-seronegative. CDR3s include the opening cysteine and the closing phenylalanine or tryptophan. D genes are given only for firm matches. Not every row has a clone size; where given, it reads once, few, many or a size class.

V	size	D	J	DNA	CDR3
TRBV29-1	NA	TRBD1	TRBJ2-7	TGCAGCGCAACGGGACAGGGGCCCGAGCAGTACTTC	CSATGQGPEQYF
TRBV7-2	NA	NA	TRBJ2-3	TGTGCCAGCAGCTTAGTTCGCGCGACATACACAGATACGCAGTATTTT	CASSLVRATYTDTQYF
TRBV5-8	NA	TRBD2	TRBJ2-3	TGTGCCAGCAGCCAAGGACTAGCGGGGGCCCCAGATACGCAGTATTTT	CASSQGLAGAPDTQYF
TRBV28	NA	NA	TRBJ1-2	TGTGCCAGCAGTTTGGGGGGGGCAGGGAAATTTGGCTACACCTTC	CASSLGGAGKFGYTF
TRBV10-3	NA	TRBD1	TRBJ2-2	TGTGCCATCAGTGAGTCGGCAGGGGGCAACACCGGGGAGCTGTTTTTT	CAISESAGGNTGELFF
TRBV6-1	NA	NA	TRBJ1-5	TGTGCCAGCAGTACCGGGCCGGGGGGAGTACAGCCCCAGCATTTT	CASSTGPGGVQPQHF
TRBV19	few	TRBD1	TRBJ2-5	TGTGCCAGTAGTCAAGCCGGGACAGGGGGAGAGACCCAGTACTTC	CASSQAGTGGETQYF
TRBV19	NA	NA	TRBJ1-1	TGTGCCAGTAGTATTGTAGAGGACACTGAAGCTTTCTTT	CASSIVEDTEAFF
TRBV5-4	NA	TRBD1	TRBJ1-1	TGTGCCAGCAGCTTTCAACAGGGGATATCTACTGAAGCTTTCTTT	CASSFQQGISTEAFF
TRBV6-5	few	NA	TRBJ2-3	TGTGCCCGGTCGGTGGGGCCTGGAGACACAGATACGCAGTATTTT	CARSVGPGDTDTQYF
TRBV6-6	few	TRBD2	TRBJ2-2	TGTGCCAGCAGACTCGGGGGGATGACCGGGGAGCTGTTTTTT	CASRLGGMTGELFF
TRBV18	once	TRBD1	TRBJ2-3	TGTGCCAGCTCAGAACTGCCGGGACAGGGTTGGAATACGCAGTATTTT	CASSELPGQGWNTQYF
TRBV6-5	NA	NA	TRBJ1-2	TGTGCCAGCGGCCAGCGGGGGGGCTATGGCTACACCTTC	CASGQRGGYGYTF
TRBV7-2	NA	TRBD1	TRBJ1-2	TGTGCCAGCAGCGCAAGGACAGGGGCTTCCCGCTACACCTTC	CASSARTGASRYTF
TRBV5-6	few	TRBD1	TRBJ1-4	TGTGCCAGCAGCTCCGGAACAGGGGCGCGGAATGAAAAACTGTTTTTT	CASSSGTGARNEKLFF
TRBV4-2	NA	TRBD2	TRBJ2-1	TGTGCCAGCAGCCACAGCGGGACGACCTACAATGAGCAGTTCTTC	CASSHSGTTYNEQFF
TRBV5-6	NA	TRBD1	TRBJ1-2	TGTGCCAGCAGCTTCAGGACAGGGGGCAACTATGGCTACACCTTC	CASSFRTGGNYGYTF
TRBV21-1	once	NA	TRBJ1-1	TGTGCCAGCAGCAAAGGGCTTAACAGGGGGCCCACTGAAGCTTTCTTT	CASSKGLNRGPTEAFF
TRBV28	NA	TRBD2	TRBJ2-2	TGTGCCAGCAGTTTTCCGGGGGGGAACACCGGGGAGCTGTTTTTT	CASSFPGGNTGELFF
TRBV9	NA	TRBD1	TRBJ2-3	TGTGCCACTGGACAGGGGAACACAGATACGCAGTATTTT	CATGQGNTDTQYF
TRBV5-6	NA	NA	TRBJ1-2	TGTGCCAGCAGTTTTAGGGGTACTAACTATGGCTACACCTTC	CASSFRGTNYGYTF
TRBV7-9	once	TRBD1	TRBJ2-7	TGTGCCAGCAGCTTGTCGAGGGGGCTGGGTGAGCAGTACTTC	CASSLSRGLGEQYF
TRBV2	NA	NA	TRBJ2-1	TGTGCCGGGAAGACAGGAACGAGCTACAATGAGCAGTTCTTC	CAGKTGTSYNEQFF
TRBV10-2	NA	NA	TRBJ2-1	TGCGCCAGCAGTGACAGGGTCAGTGAGCAGTTCTTC	CASSDRVSEQFF
TRBV6-1	NA	NA	TRBJ1-1	TGTGCCAGCAGTGGAGGGGGGAACACTGAAGCTTTCTTT	CASSGGGNTEAFF
TRBV23-1	NA	TRBD2	TRBJ2-7	TGCGCCAGCAACTTAACTCGACTAGCGGGAGTCGAGCAGTACTTC	CASNLTRLAGVEQYF
TRBV15	NA	NA	TRBJ1-1	TGTGCCACCAGCAGATCCCCGGAGGGAAACACTGAAGCTTTCTTT	CATSRSPEGNTEAFF
TRBV9	NA	TRBD2	TRBJ2-5	TGTGCCAGCAGCGTTGGCGGGGGGCCCCAAGAGACCCAGTACTTC	CASSVGGGPQETQYF
TRBV5-1	NA	NA	TRBJ1-1	TGCGCCAGCAGCTTGACCGGTCAGGGATACACTGAAGCTTTCTTT	CASSLTGQGYTEAFF
TRBV14	NA	TRBD1	TRBJ1-5	TGTGCCAGCAGCCAAGATCTGACAGGGGCTCATATTCATCAGCCCCAGCATTTT	CASSQDLTGAHIHQPQHF
TRBV9	NA	TRBD1	TRBJ2-7	TGTGCCAGCAGCGTAGGGGGACAGGGTTTCGACGAGCAGTACTTC	CASSVGGQGFDEQYF
TRBV19	NA	NA	TRBJ2-4	TGTGCCAGTAGTTCGGCCAAAAACATTCAGTACTTC	CASSSAKNIQYF
TRBV2	NA	TRBD1	TRBJ1-2	TGTGCCAGCAGTCAACAGGGGTGGGTATATGGCTACACCTTC	CASSQQGWVYGYTF
TRBV7-9	few	TRBD2	TRBJ2-7	TGTGCCAGCAGCCACAGACTAGCGGGGGACCATCAGGGGGAGCAGTACTTC	CASSHRLAGDHQGEQYF
TRBV5-1	few	NA	TRBJ2-7	TGCGCCAGCAGCTTAACAACGGGGGCCTACGAGCAGTACTTC	CASSLTTGAYEQYF
TRBV7-9	NA	NA	TRBJ1-1	TGTGCCAGCAGCTTAGACAGGGCGGACACTGAAGCTTTCTTT	CASSLDRADTEAFF
TRBV25-1	NA	TRBD1	TRBJ2-1	TGTGCCAGCAGGGGGACAGGGGGCAATGAGCAGTTCTTC	CASRGTGGNEQFF
TRBV5-1	NA	TRBD2	TRBJ2-5	TGCGCCAGCAGCTTTCCCGAACTTCACCCCGGGACTAGGCAAGAGACCCAGTACTTC	CASSFPELHPGTRQETQYF
TRBV13	NA	TRBD1	TRBJ2-1	TGTGCCAGCAGCAGGACAGGGGCGATCGATGAGCAGTTCTTC	CASSRTGAIDEQFF
TRBV6-5	NA	TRBD1	TRBJ2-1	TGTGCCAGCAGTTTAGACAGGGGCTTTTCCAATGAGCAGTTCTTC	CASSLDRGFSNEQFF
TRBV11-2	NA	TRBD2	TRBJ2-5	TGTGCCAGTCGAGCGGGAGTTGGGGAGACCCAGTACTTC	CASRAGVGETQYF
TRBV5-7	NA	TRBD1	TRBJ2-7	TGTGCCAGCAGCCCAGACAGGGGGACGGACGAGCAGTACTTC	CASSPDRGTDEQYF
TRBV2	NA	NA	TRBJ1-5	TGTGCCAGCAGCTTTCGGGGGGCGCCCGGCAATCAGCCCCAGCATTTT	CASSFRGAPGNQPQHF
TRBV28	NA	NA	TRBJ2-3	TGTGCCAGCAGTTTCGGGAGTTCTAGCACAGATACGCAGTATTTT	CASSFGSSSTDTQYF
TRBV7-2	NA	NA	TRBJ1-3	TGTGCCAGCAGCTTAGACGGGGGGATGGGCACCATATATTTT	CASSLDGGMGTIYF
TRBV6-1	few	NA	TRBJ2-2	TGTGCCAGCAGTGATCAGCTAGCCTCCGGGGCCGGGGAGCTGTTTTTT	CASSDQLASGAGELFF
TRBV10-3	NA	TRBD2	TRBJ2-5	TGTGCCATTAAAGCTAGCGGGGGAACCCACCAAGAGACCCAGTACTTC	CAIKASGGTHQETQYF
TRBV5-4	NA	NA	TRBJ2-1	TGTGCCAGCAGCCCCCCTAACAGGGTCAATGAGCAGTTCTTC	CASSPPNRVNEQFF
TRBV6-1	once	NA	TRBJ1-2	TGTGCCAGCCGAAGGGGCGGGATCTATGGCTACACCTTC	CASRRGGIYGYTF
TRBV10-3	few	TRBD2	TRBJ2-2	TGTGCTTACTCAACTGAGGGTTCCAGCGGGAAGGCTCTAGCCGGGGAGCTGTTTTTT	CAYSTEGSSGKALAGELFF
TRBV28	NA	NA	TRBJ2-1	TGTGCCAGCAGTTTACCGGCGGGTGAGCAGTTCTTC	CASSLPAGEQFF
TRBV7-6	NA	TRBD2	TRBJ2-6	TGTGCCAGCAGCCTGGGACTAGCGGGAAGCTCTGGGGCCAACGTCCTGACTTTC	CASSLGLAGSSGANVLTF
TRBV29-1	NA	NA	TRBJ2-4	TGCAGCGTTGAAGATCCCCGCAGGCCAGCCAAAAACATTCAGTACTTC	CSVEDPRRPAKNIQYF
TRBV7-3	NA	NA	TRBJ1-5	TGTGCCAGCAGCTTCGGTTCACAGTTCCGCAATCAGCCCCAGCATTTT	CASSFGSQFRNQPQHF
TRBV5-6	few	NA	TRBJ2-6	TGTGCCAGCTTTGCCAGGGGGGCTGGGGCCAACGTCCTGACTTTC	CASFARGAGANVLTF
TRBV5-1	NA	NA	TRBJ1-1	TGCGCCAGCAGCTTTGGCGGAACAATGAACACTGAAGCTTTCTTT	CASSFGGTMNTEAFF
TRBV10-3	NA	NA	TRBJ2-7	TGTGCCATCAGTGGACAGCCTCTCAGCTCCTACGAGCAGTACTTC	CAISGQPLSSYEQYF